This T cell receptor beta chain was captured in a study of T cell clonotyping in hematopoietic cell transplantation (dated by TCRdb to 2020 to 2022). Concerning the study at large: Pretransplant samples from recipients were collected after cytoreduction. Recruitment of patients was conducted between late 2015 and early 2017, and follow-up was continued until September 2020 or death. The study collected 135 blood samples from 30 to 40 consecutive transplant recipients and their related donors.

As regards this clone: No antigen is known for it. The record has no base qualities; no much larger clone is one base away.

The immunoSEQ assay, a bias-controlled multiplex PCR using V- and J-specific primers, was used to amplify TCR beta CDR3 regions from genomic DNA. A proprietary barcode and Illumina adapter sequences were added to the CDR3 amplicons in a second PCR step. CDR3 libraries were sequenced on an Illumina MiSeq instrument. In the source study's methods: Export and quality control were done with immunoSEQ Analyzer 3.0, while downstream analyses used R Bioconductor and Immunarch. Only productive rearrangements in the normalized downsampled data set went into calculating the repertoire metrics. In the normalized cohort, a clonotype counted as pathologically expanded if the clonotype was larger than 5 templates. The Inverse Simpson Index served as the measure of repertoire diversity. To capture all clonotypes, CMV-specificity analyses were performed on the non-normalized data set. TCRdb took over this immuneACCESS table, retaining in-frame rearrangements with V and J assigned. Such tables are incomplete; in checked studies, under half of the missing clones stem from an unresolved V gene, and the remainder is unexplained. The D gene and trimming were derived from the DNA, and the V and J assignments and clone size from that table. The sample profile shows more than 70,000 clones; roughly 95% of them were found once. Of the sample, roughly 1.5% falls within the top ten clones.

The meaning of the sample's time point label: recipient sample about 28 days before transplant, after cytoreduction. Blood from recipients was drawn about 28 days before transplant and again at days 30, 100 and 180 after transplant. Nuclei Lysis Solution was used to extract genomic DNA from fresh or cryopreserved unfractionated peripheral blood mononuclear cells. The germline V gene gives CDR1 as MNHEY and CDR2 as SVGAGI. The junction shows trimming of 2 bases on V and 5 bases on J, plus 6 bases between the germline ends. Including the terminal cysteine and phenylalanine, the CDR3 comprises 13 residues. Just CDR3 DNA is preserved here, 39 bases in frame from base 1. The full study reports these points: Overlap with donor repertoires was found for only a small fraction of recipient repertoires, with over 95% found to appear de novo at the given depth. The sample size was limited and the cells went unsorted, which meant the CD4 and CD8 repertoire contributions could not be told apart. Donor and pretransplant recipient Inverse Simpson Index values predicted broader posttransplant TCR repertoire diversity. After transplant, TCR diversity in recipients dropped, and pathologically expanded clonotypes increased progressively from day 30 to day 180.

Here the chain combines TRBV6-5 and TRBJ1-4, with the identity of the D gene unclear. Source: peripheral blood mononuclear cells, taken before stem cell transplant. This TCR was recovered from a woman in her forties or fifties with acute myeloid leukemia. Some clones in this sample may be carry-over from other donors' samples. Here is the DNA: TGTGCCAGCAGTTACAGGGAAAATGAAAAACTGTTTTTT. The resulting protein is CASSYRENEKLFF.